One sample yielded the 22 T cell receptor beta chains listed below, sequenced in a study of glioma-infiltrating T cells. TCR alpha and beta CDR3 regions were amplified from RNA using iRepertoire nested multiplex PCR. TCRdb processed the multiplex PCR reads anew with MiXCR; each CDR3 protein has one entry. The data hold about 210,000 distinct CDR3 sequences, with 25% to 35% observed a single time. Sequencing input: glioma tissue, nonneoplastic brain tissue, or PBMCs (not recorded which). These receptors were taken from a human donor with low-grade glioma or glioblastoma, undergoing nonglioma brain surgery, or in good health (not recorded which).

With regard to this clonotype: A much larger clonotype is one base distant, so this may be a read error. The V and J genes are TRBV12-3 or TRBV12-4 and TRBJ2-7; 7 nucleotides agree with TRBD2. This CDR3 spans 15 amino acids. After removal of 1 base from V and 3 bases from J, the junction contained 6 bases not matched to a gene. For the CDR3, the DNA is TGTGCCAGCAGTTTAGAGGGGAGGGGTCTCTACGAGCAGTACTTC. Protein sequence: CASSLEGRGLYEQYF.

This clonotype was observed many times. This chain uses TRBV4-1 with TRBJ2-1; D not certain. With 4 bases removed from V and 1 base from J, the gap between germline ends came to 11 bases. CDR1 is MGHRA, CDR2 YSYEKL, per germline. This CDR3 has 15 residues. The CDR3 loop is CASSRTDQSYNEQFF. CDR3 coding DNA: TGCGCCAGCAGCCGGACCGACCAGTCCTACAATGAGCAGTTCTTC.

Notes on this clonotype: A much more abundant neighbour one base away suggests this may be a read error. The rearrangement uses TRBV10-3 and TRBJ1-1; unclear D gene. The CDR3 totals 14 residues. CDR1 ENHRY and CDR2 SYGVKD come from the germline V gene. The CDR3 reads CAISAEGAGTEALF. DNA for the CDR3: TGTGCCATCAGTGCAGAGGGAGCGGGCACTGAAGCTCTCTTT.

Comment on this clonotype: An end of the junction differs from the germline gene, which may be a read error. The rearrangement links TRBV20-1 to TRBJ1-2; D is perhaps TRBD1 (5 bases). Germline-derived CDR1 and CDR2 are DFQATT and SNEGSKA (reference sequence). This CDR3 contains 13 residues. Here the CDR3 DNA reads TGCAGTGCTATCTGGACATTTAGGTATGTCTACACCTTC. This translates into CSAIWTFRYVYTF.

The chain links TRBV7-2 to TRBJ2-2, with TRBD2 matching over 14 bases. Germline values: CDR1 SGHTA, CDR2 FQGNSA. With V trimmed by 7 bases and J by 4 bases, 8 bases remained unmatched. The CDR3 is made up of 17 amino acids. The CDR3: CASTQTSGRAVTGELFF. Written as DNA, the CDR3 is TGTGCCAGCACCCAGACTAGCGGGAGGGCGGTCACCGGGGAGCTGTTTTTT.

The sample holds a few counts of this clonotype. This chain connects TRBV30 to TRBJ2-7; the match to TRBD1 covers 8 bases. V gave up 4 bases and J gave up 6 bases; unmatched junction bases: 2. The germline V gene encodes CDR1 GTSNPN and CDR2 SVGIG (reference sequence). This CDR3 has 11 amino acids. The CDR3 DNA reads as TGTGCCTGGACAGGGGGCTTCGAGCAGTACTTC. It is translated as CAWTGGFEQYF.

This clonotype was seen repeatedly, ten times or more. The genes are TRBV6-2 or TRBV6-3 and TRBJ2-1; D may be TRBD1 or TRBD2 (5 bases each). The V end was cut by 5 bases, the J end by 11 bases, with 10 bases between. This CDR3 contains 11 residues. Germline CDR1 is MNHEY and CDR2 is SVGEGT. The CDR3 nucleotides read TGTGCCAGCAGTGATCCGGGACAGCAGTTCTTC. Translation: CASSDPGQQFF.

With respect to this clonotype: Here the CDR3 omits its conserved ending phenylalanine or tryptophan, so a read error is the likely source. The chain carries TRBV14 and TRBJ1-1; the match to TRBD1 covers 7 bases. The length of the CDR3 is 16 residues. Per germline, CDR1 SGHDN and CDR2 FVKESK. V shed 1 base and J 3 bases; nucleotides not matched to a gene: 8. DNA for the CDR3: TGTGCCAGCAGCCAAGGGGGGACAGTGGAGGACACTGAAGCTTTCCTT. Translation: CASSQGGTVEDTEAFL.

This clonotype showed up many times. V usage is TRBV3-1 and J usage is TRBJ2-1; no clear D gene. This CDR3 has 14 amino acids. The V end lost 1 base, the J end lost 8 bases, and 12 bases lay between the germline ends. The germline gives CDR1 LGHDT, CDR2 YNNKEL (reference sequence). The CDR3 region has the DNA TGTGCCAGCAGCCAAGTAGCAACGTGGGATGAGCAGTTCTTC. Residues: CASSQVATWDEQFF.

This clonotype was observed at least ten times. The rearrangement links TRBV7-2 to TRBJ1-1, with TRBD1 identical over 7 bases. Germline V CDR1 and CDR2: SGHTA, FQGNSA. The V segment lost 5 bases and the J segment 3 bases; nucleotides outside the gene matches: 6. The CDR3 consists of 14 residues. The CDR3 coding sequence is TGTGCCAGCAGCACGCGACAGGGCCACACTGAAGCTTTCTTT. As protein: CASSTRQGHTEAFF. The complete variable domain, with remaining parts taken from reference TRBV7-2 and TRBJ1-1, reads GAGVSQSPSNKVTEKGKDVELRCDPISGHTALYWYRQSLGQGLEFLIYFQGNSAPDKSGLPSDRFSAERTGGSVSTLTIQRTQQEDSAVYLCASSTRQGHTEAFFGQGTRLTVV.

The rearrangement joins TRBV6-4 to TRBJ2-5, with 13 bases identical to TRBD2. The trim removed 4 bases at V and 6 bases at J, leaving 5 bases unmatched. CDR1 is MRHNA and CDR2 is SNTAGT in the germline V gene. The CDR3 consists of 15 residues. The chain's CDR3 is CASSVGLAGEQTQYF. The CDR3 bases are TGTGCCAGCAGTGTTGGACTAGCGGGAGAACAGACCCAGTACTTC.

This clonotype was seen at least ten times. CDR3 residues: CASSYSERGGNEQFF. CDR3 bases: TGTGCCAGCAGTTACTCTGAAAGGGGGGGCAATGAGCAGTTCTTC. The chain carries TRBV6-5 and TRBJ2-1, with D tentatively TRBD2 (7 bases). Trimming pared 0 bases from V and 6 bases from J, leaving 12 bases between. The CDR3 consists of 15 residues. Germline CDR1 MNHEY, CDR2 SVGAGI.

This clonotype was seen at least ten times. This chain links TRBV6-2 or TRBV6-3 with TRBJ1-2, with a possible D match to TRBD1 (5 bases). This CDR3 has 14 residues. The V end lost 6 bases, the J end lost 0 bases, and 11 bases lay between the germline ends. Germline V lookup: CDR1 MNHEY, CDR2 SVGEGT. The CDR3 spells CASSDGGTNYGYTF. CDR3 nucleotide sequence: TGTGCCAGCAGCGACGGGGGGACTAACTATGGCTACACCTTC.

A few counts support this clonotype. A read error may produce the germline difference seen at one junction end. The rearrangement links TRBV7-3 to TRBJ2-7; 9 bases fit TRBD2. This CDR3 region has 17 residues. CDR1 and CDR2 (germline): SGHTA, FQGTGA. This CDR3 is CASSSTLAGVFVYGQYF. Here the CDR3 DNA reads TGTGCCAGCAGCTCCACCTTAGCGGGAGTTTTTGTCTACGGGCAGTACTTC.

This clonotype showed up many times. This sequence joins TRBV4-1 and TRBJ1-5, with 8 bases fitting TRBD1. The V segment lost 3 bases and the J segment 0 bases; nucleotides outside the gene matches: 10. The germline V gene encodes CDR1 MGHRA and CDR2 YSYEKL. This CDR3 spans 18 amino acids. The CDR3 DNA reads TGCGCCAGCAGCCACCAAAGGACAGGGCGTTATAGCAATCAGCCCCAGCATTTT. It encodes CASSHQRTGRYSNQPQHF.

Points on this clonotype: At one end, the junction sequence differs from germline, possibly due to a read error. This chain connects TRBV20-1 to TRBJ2-1, with D perhaps matching TRBD2 (6 bases). CDR1 and CDR2 (germline): DFQATT, SNEGSKA (reference sequence). The CDR3 extends over 17 amino acids. CDR3 sequence: CSARGGLGRSSYNKQFF. In nucleotides, the CDR3 is TGCAGTGCTAGGGGGGGTTTGGGGCGGAGCTCCTACAATAAGCAGTTCTTC.

This clonotype appeared a single time. A much larger clone lies a single base off, so this may be a read error. This chain uses TRBV5-1 with TRBJ1-5; 9 bases align to TRBD1. The germline CDR1 and CDR2 sequences are SGHRS and YFSETQ. V dropped 5 bases and J dropped 6; count of bases not matched to a gene: 6. CDR3 length: 14 residues. The CDR3 nucleotides read TGCGCCAGCAGTCCCGGGACAGGGCTTCAGCCCCAGCATTTT. Its translation: CASSPGTGLQPQHF.

There are many counts of this clonotype. The gene calls are TRBV6-5 and TRBJ2-1; possible D gene TRBD2, 6 bases. CDR3 size: 15 residues. Trimming pared 2 bases from V and 0 bases from J, leaving 8 bases between. Looked up from germline, CDR1 is MNHEY and CDR2 is SVGAGI. CDR3 nucleotide sequence: TGTGCCAGCAGTTACGGCGGGAACTCCTACAATGAGCAGTTCTTC. It codes for CASSYGGNSYNEQFF.

A note on this clonotype: This could be a read error, since a much larger clone is one nucleotide away. This rearrangement joins TRBV4-3 to TRBJ2-3; D might be TRBD1 (7 bases). There are 14 residues in the CDR3. Germline lookup yields CDR1 LGHNA and CDR2 YSLEER. The CDR3 DNA reads TGCGCCAGAAGCCAGGGGGGAGCCGCAGATACGCAGTATTTT. Translated: CARSQGGAADTQYF.

As regards this clonotype: A much larger clone sits a single nucleotide away, making a read error possible. The CDR3 bases are TGTGCCAGCAGCTTACCAATACAGGGCACTAAAACCTACGAGCAGTACTTC. It is translated as CASSLPIQGTKTYEQYF. The rearrangement links TRBV7-9 to TRBJ2-7; a possible D gene is TRBD1 (6 bases). CDR3 length equals 17 residues. Trimming stripped 2 bases from V and 2 bases from J, with 19 bases between. Germline V CDR1 and CDR2: SEHNR, FQNEAQ (reference sequence).

This clonotype was picked up many times. The chain recombines TRBV20-1 with TRBJ2-3; 11 bases fit TRBD2. Looked up from germline, CDR1 is DFQATT and CDR2 is SNEGSKA (reference sequence). The CDR3 length is 17 residues. The ends lost 5 bases at V and 1 base at J; junction bases unmatched: 11. The CDR3 DNA follows: TGCAGTGCTCGAAACCCCTCGACTAGCGGGGGCACAGATACGCAGTATTTT. Encoded protein: CSARNPSTSGGTDTQYF.

This clonotype was seen a single time. This could be a read error, since a much larger clone is one nucleotide away. The chain recombines TRBV18 with TRBJ1-1; D gene ambiguous. This CDR3 contains 14 residues. Germline V lookup: CDR1 KGHSH, CDR2 LQKENI. The CDR3 DNA reads TGTGCCAGCTCACCAGGATCGGGGAACACTGGAGCTTTCTTT. It specifies CASSPGSGNTGAFF.